Listed below are T cell receptor beta chains from one sample, sequenced in a study of CD8+ T cells in alopecia areata. Libraries were prepared by immunoSEQ multiplex PCR; TCRdb keeps only in-frame clonotypes and omits some of them. This repertoire shows more than 150,000 clones, 45% to 65% found once; its top ten account for about 3%. The sample consisted of CD4+ T cells sorted from blood, taken at week 4, from a patient treated with tofacitinib. The receptors derive from a human donor with alopecia areata. The CDR3 runs from the conserved cysteine through the conserved F or W.

j_gene,v_gene,CDR3aa
TRBJ1-5,TRBV18,CASSPPLPTTAQPQHF
TRBJ2-3,TRBV7-6,CASSLVVAGGPDTQYF
TRBJ1-2,TRBV27,CASSLRIQSNYGYTF
TRBJ2-5,TRBV29-1,CSVVEGAETQYF
TRBJ2-5,TRBV9,CASSVAHFQETQYF
TRBJ1-5,TRBV21-1,CASRQGAQPQHF
TRBJ1-5,TRBV6-5,CASSGRSNQPQHF
TRBJ2-2,TRBV7-8,CASSGTGGTGELFF
TRBJ1-1,TRBV30,CAWTRGLGTEAFF
TRBJ2-5,TRBV4-2,CASSQDLRETQYF
TRBJ1-2,TRBV30,CAWSVSVMGYTF
TRBJ1-2,TRBV7-2,CASSLEWGRNYGYTF
TRBJ2-1,TRBV28,CASTLGGLASYNEQFF
TRBJ2-7,TRBV4-1,CASSQDRGWTRSRTYEQYF
TRBJ1-5,TRBV19,CASSTGPSGDQPQHF
TRBJ1-5,TRBV30,CAWSVARGRTDWNQPQHF
TRBJ1-1,TRBV2,CASSEDWNTEAFF
TRBJ1-5,TRBV7-2,CASSLEPGRSNQPQHF
TRBJ1-1,TRBV30,CAWRLNTVNTEAFF
TRBJ1-2,TRBV29-1,CSVDTKGATNGGYTF
TRBJ1-2,TRBV23-1,CASSRGQANYGYTF